This T cell receptor (beta chain) was recorded in a study of T cells in tuberculosis. Study-wide background: T cells were selected with CD1B tetramers loaded with glucose monomycolate. IGRA-negative adolescents, IGRA-positive adolescents with latent tuberculosis and adults with active tuberculosis formed this South African cohort. Study-level points and caveats: Active tuberculosis alpha repertoires lay closer to GMM-specific TCRs than controls'. Active tuberculosis patients had shorter CDR3-alpha; the beta difference was nonsignificant.

Assay used: immunoSEQ multiplex PCR; TCRdb lists only in-frame clones, some missing. This sample has roughly 45,000 clones; 90% to 95% occur once, and the top ten carry about 2%. Worth noting for this clone: No antigen is known for it.

Trimming left V 3 bases short and J 0 bases short, with 10 bases between. Germline V gives CDR1 MNHEY, CDR2 SMNVEV (reference sequence). The CDR3 has 15 residues. The rearrangement uses TRBV27 and TRBJ2-3; D not certain. The sequence came from a donor aged 10-29 years with latent tuberculosis or without tuberculosis infection. Some clones in this sample may be carry-over from other donors' samples. Material: PBMCs. Here the CDR3 reads CASSFRSASTDTQYF. In DNA, the CDR3 is TGTGCCAGCAGTTTCCGGAGTGCTAGCACAGATACGCAGTATTTT.